This note documents a single T cell receptor beta chain sequence. CDR3 length equals 16 residues. J lost 7 bases, V lost 2 bases, and 7 bases had no gene match. Germline lookup yields CDR1 LNHNV and CDR2 YYDKDF (reference sequence). Recruited during active infection, patients (from Seattle) were subsequently followed longitudinally. As originally analysed: For nucleated cells, counts were estimated from reference gene primer amplification. This table comes from immunoSEQ multiplex PCR, and its TCRdb copy is limited to in-frame clones, with some not included. D and trimming were read from the DNA, whereas the V and J calls and clone size are those reported in that table. The sample records 150,000 to 200,000 clones, around 83% being singletons. The sample belongs to a study of blood T cell repertoires in COVID-19.

The chain links TRBV15 to TRBJ1-4, with TRBD1 identical over 10 bases. This sequence originates from a woman in her seventies with COVID-19, enrolled during active disease. Sequences were obtained from peripheral blood. CDR3 in amino acids: CATSRTTGGAGEKLFF. Here the CDR3 DNA reads TGTGCCACCAGCAGAACGACAGGGGGCGCTGGTGAAAAACTGTTTTTT.